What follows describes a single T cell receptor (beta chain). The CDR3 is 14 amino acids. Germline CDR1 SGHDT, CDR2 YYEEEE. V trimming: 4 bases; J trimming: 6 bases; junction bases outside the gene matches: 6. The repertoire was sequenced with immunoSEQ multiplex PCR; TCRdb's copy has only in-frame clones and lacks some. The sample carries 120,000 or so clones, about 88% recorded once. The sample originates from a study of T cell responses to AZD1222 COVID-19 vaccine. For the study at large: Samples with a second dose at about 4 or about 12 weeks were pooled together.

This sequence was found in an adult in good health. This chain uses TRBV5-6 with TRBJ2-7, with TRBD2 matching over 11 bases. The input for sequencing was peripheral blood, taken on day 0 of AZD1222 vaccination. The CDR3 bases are TGTGCCAGCAGCCTGATCGGGACTAGCGGCGAGCAGTACTTC. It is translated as CASSLIGTSGEQYF.